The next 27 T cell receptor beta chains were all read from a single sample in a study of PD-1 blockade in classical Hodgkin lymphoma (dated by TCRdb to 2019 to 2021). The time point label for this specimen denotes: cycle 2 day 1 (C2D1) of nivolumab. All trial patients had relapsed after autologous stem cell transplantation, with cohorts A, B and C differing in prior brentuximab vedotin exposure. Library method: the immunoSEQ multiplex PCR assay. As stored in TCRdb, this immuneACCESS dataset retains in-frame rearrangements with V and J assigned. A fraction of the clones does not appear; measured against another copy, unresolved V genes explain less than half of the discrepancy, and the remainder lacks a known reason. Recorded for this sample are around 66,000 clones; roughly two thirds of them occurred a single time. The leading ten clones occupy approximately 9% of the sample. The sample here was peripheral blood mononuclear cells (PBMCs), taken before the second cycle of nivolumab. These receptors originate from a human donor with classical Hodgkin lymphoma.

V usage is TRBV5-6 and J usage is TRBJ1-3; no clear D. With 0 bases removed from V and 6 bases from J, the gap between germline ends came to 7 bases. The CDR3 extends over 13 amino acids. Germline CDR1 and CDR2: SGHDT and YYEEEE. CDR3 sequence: CASSLVQLNTIYF. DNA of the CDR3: TGTGCCAGCAGCTTGGTACAGTTAAACACCATATATTTT.

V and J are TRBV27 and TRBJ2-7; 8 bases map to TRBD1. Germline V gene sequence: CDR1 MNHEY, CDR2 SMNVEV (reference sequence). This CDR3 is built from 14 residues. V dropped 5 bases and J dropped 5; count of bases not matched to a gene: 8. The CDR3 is CASSPRTGIHEQYF. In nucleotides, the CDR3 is TGTGCCAGCAGTCCCCGGACAGGGATCCACGAGCAGTACTTC.

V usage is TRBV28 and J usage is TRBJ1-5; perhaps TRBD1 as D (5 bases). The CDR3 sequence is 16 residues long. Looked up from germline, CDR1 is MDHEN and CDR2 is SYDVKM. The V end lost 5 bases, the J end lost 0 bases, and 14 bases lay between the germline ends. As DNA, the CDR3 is TGTGCCAGCAGTGGCGCCGGGACCGCTAGCAATCAGCCCCAGCATTTT. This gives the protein CASSGAGTASNQPQHF.

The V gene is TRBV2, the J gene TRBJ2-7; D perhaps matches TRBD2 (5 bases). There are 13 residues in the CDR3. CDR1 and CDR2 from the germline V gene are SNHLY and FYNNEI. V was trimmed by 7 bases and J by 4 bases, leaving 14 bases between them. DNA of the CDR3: TGTGCCAGCATGCGGGCACCGCGGTACGAGCAGTACTTC. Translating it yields CASMRAPRYEQYF. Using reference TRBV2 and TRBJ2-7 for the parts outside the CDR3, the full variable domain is EPEVTQTPSHQVTQMGQEVILRCVPISNHLYFYWYRQILGQKVEFLVSFYNNEISEKSEIFDDQFSVERPDGSNFTLKIRSTKLEDSAMYFCASMRAPRYEQYFGPGTRLTVT.

The CDR3 protein is CASTPLAGASSYNEQFF. The CDR3 region has the DNA TGTGCCAGCACTCCCTTAGCGGGAGCCTCCTCCTACAATGAGCAGTTCTTC. This rearrangement joins TRBV5-6 to TRBJ2-1; 9 bases fit TRBD2. The CDR3 covers 17 residues. Trimming took 6 bases from V and 0 from J; bases not matched to a gene: 10. CDR1 is SGHDT and CDR2 is YYEEEE in the germline V gene.

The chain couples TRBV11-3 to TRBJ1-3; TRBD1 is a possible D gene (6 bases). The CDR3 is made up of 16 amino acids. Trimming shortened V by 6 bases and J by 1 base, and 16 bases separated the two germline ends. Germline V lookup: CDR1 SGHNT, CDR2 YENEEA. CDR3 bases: TGTGCCAGCAGTAAACTTATTGGGACATCTGGAAACACCATATATTTT. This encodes CASSKLIGTSGNTIYF.

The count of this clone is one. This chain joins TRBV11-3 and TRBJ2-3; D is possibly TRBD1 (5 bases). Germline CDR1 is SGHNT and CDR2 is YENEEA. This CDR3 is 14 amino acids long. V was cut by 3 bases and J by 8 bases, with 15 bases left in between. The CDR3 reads CASSLVAGPRTQYF. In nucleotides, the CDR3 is TGTGCCAGCAGCTTGGTGGCAGGGCCACGTACGCAGTATTTT.

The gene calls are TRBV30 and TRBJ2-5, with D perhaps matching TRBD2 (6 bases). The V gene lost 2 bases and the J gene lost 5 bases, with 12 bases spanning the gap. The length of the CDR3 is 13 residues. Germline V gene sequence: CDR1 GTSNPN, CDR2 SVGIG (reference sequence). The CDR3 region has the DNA TGTGCCTGGAGTCCAGGCGGGATGGAGACCCAGTACTTC. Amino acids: CAWSPGGMETQYF.

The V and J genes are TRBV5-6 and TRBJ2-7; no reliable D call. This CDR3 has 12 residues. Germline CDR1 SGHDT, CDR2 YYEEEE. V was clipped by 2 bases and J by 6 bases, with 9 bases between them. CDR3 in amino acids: CASSLTVSEQYF. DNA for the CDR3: TGTGCCAGCAGCTTAACTGTGTCCGAGCAGTACTTC.

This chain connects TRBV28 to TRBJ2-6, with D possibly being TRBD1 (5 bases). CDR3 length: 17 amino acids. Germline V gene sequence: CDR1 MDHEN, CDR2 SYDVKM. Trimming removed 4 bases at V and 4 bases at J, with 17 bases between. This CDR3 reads CASSSGRASLGANVLTF. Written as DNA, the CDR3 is TGTGCCAGCAGTTCTGGCAGGGCCTCGCTCGGGGCCAACGTCCTGACTTTC.

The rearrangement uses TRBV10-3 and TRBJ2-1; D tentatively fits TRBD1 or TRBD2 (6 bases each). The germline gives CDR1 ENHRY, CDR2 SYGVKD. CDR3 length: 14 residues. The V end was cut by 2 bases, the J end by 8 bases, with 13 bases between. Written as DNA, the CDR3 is TGTGCCATCAGTGAGCTTAACAGGGACTATGAGCAGTTCTTC. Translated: CAISELNRDYEQFF.

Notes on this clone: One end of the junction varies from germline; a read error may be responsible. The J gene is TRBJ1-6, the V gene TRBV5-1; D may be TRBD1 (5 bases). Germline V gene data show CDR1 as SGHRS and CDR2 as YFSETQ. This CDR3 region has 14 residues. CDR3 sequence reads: CASSLGGDNSPLHF. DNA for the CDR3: TGCGCCAGCAGTTTGGGGGGGGATAATTCACCCCTCCACTTT.

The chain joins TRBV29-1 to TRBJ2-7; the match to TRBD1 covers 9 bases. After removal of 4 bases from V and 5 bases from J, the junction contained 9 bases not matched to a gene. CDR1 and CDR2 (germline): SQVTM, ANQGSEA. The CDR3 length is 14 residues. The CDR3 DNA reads TGCAGCGTTGTCCATTCTACAGGGGGCAACGAGCAGTACTTC. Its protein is CSVVHSTGGNEQYF.

The CDR3 DNA is TGTGCCAGCAGTGAAGCGTGGGGGATCTCTGGAAACACCATATATTTT. Encoded protein: CASSEAWGISGNTIYF. V usage is TRBV6-1 and J usage is TRBJ1-3; the D gene is possibly TRBD1 (5 bases). Trimming pared 0 bases from V and 0 bases from J, leaving 9 bases between. Looked up from germline, CDR1 is MNHNS and CDR2 is SASEGT. This CDR3 is built from 16 residues.

The CDR3 coding sequence is TGTGCCAGCAGCTTAGAGGAGGGGGCGAACACTGAAGCTTTCTTT. Encoded protein: CASSLEEGANTEAFF. The chain couples TRBV7-9 to TRBJ1-1; 7 bases are a match to TRBD1. The CDR3 consists of 15 residues. The J segment lost 1 base and the V segment lost 1 base, leaving 3 bases of the junction unmatched. Germline assignment: CDR1 SEHNR and CDR2 FQNEAQ (reference sequence). Supplemented by reference TRBV7-9 and TRBJ1-1, the full variable domain reads DTGVSQNPRHKITKRGQNVTFRCDPISEHNRLYWYRQTLGQGPEFLTYFQNEAQLEKSRLLSDRFSAERPKGSFSTLEIQRTEQGDSAMYLCASSLEEGANTEAFFGQGTRLTVV.

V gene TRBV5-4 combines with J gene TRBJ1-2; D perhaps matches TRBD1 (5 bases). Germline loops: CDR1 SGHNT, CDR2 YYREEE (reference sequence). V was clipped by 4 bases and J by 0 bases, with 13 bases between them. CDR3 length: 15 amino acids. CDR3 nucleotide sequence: TGTGCCAGCAGCCCCGGGGGGTACGCTAACTATGGCTACACCTTC. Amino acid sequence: CASSPGGYANYGYTF.

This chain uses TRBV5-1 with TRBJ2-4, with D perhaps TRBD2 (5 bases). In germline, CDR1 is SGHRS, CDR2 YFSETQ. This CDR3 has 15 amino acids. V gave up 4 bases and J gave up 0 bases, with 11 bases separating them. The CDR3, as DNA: TGCGCCAGCAGCCCCGGAGGATCAGCCAAAAACATTCAGTACTTC. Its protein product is CASSPGGSAKNIQYF.

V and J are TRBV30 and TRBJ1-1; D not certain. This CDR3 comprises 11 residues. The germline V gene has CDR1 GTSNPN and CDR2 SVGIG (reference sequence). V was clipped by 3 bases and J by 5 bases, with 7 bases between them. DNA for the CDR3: TGTGCCTGGAGCGGCGAAACTGAAGCTTTCTTT. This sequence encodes CAWSGETEAFF.

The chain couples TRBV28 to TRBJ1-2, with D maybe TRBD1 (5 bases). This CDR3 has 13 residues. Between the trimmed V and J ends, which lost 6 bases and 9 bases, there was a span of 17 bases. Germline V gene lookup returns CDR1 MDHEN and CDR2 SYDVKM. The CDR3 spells CASRGVVTSRYTF. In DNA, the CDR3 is TGTGCCAGCAGAGGGGTAGTTACTAGTCGCTACACCTTC.

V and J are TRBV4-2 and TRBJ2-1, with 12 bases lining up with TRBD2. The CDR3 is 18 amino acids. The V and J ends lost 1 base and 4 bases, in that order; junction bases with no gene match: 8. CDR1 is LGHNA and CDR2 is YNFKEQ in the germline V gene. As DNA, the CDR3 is TGTGCCAGCAGCCAAGCCTTAACTAGCGGGGGGCTTTACAATGAGCAGTTCTTC. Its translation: CASSQALTSGGLYNEQFF.

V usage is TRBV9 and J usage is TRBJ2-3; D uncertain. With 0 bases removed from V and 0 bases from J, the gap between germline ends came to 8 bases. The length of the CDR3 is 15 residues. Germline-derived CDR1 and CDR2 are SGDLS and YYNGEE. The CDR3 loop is CASSVAGISTDTQYF. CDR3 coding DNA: TGTGCCAGCAGCGTAGCTGGGATAAGCACAGATACGCAGTATTTT.

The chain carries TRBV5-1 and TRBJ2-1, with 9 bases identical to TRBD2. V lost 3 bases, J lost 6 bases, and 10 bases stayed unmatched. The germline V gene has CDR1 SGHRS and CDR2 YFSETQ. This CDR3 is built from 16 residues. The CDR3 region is CASSSQLAGGSNEQFF. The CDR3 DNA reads TGCGCCAGCAGCTCCCAACTAGCGGGCGGGAGCAATGAGCAGTTCTTC. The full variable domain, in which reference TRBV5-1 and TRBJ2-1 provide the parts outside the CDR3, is KAGVTQTPRYLIKTRGQQVTLSCSPISGHRSVSWYQQTPGQGLQFLFEYFSETQRNKGNFPGRFSGRQFSNSRSEMNVSTLELGDSALYLCASSSQLAGGSNEQFFGPGTRLTVL.

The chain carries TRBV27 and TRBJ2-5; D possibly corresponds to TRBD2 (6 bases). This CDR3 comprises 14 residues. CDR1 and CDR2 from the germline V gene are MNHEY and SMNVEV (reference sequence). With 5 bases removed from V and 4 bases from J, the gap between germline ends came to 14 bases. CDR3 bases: TGTGCCAGCAGTCGGGACTTCTCTCGAGAGACCCAGTACTTC. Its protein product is CASSRDFSRETQYF.

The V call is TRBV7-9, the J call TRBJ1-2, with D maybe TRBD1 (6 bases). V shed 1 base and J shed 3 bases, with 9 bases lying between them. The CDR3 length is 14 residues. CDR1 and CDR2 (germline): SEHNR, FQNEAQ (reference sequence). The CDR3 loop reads CASSLVGAYYGYTF. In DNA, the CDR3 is TGTGCCAGCAGCTTAGTGGGGGCGTACTATGGCTACACCTTC. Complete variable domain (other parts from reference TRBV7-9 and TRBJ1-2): DTGVSQNPRHKITKRGQNVTFRCDPISEHNRLYWYRQTLGQGPEFLTYFQNEAQLEKSRLLSDRFSAERPKGSFSTLEIQRTEQGDSAMYLCASSLVGAYYGYTFGSGTRLTVV.

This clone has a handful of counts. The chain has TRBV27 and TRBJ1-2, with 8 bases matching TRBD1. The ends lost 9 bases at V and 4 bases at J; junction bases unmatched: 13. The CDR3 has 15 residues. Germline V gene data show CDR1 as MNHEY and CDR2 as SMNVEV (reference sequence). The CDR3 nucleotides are TGTGCCAGTTCTCAAGAAAACAGGGGGACCTATGGCTACACCTTC. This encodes CASSQENRGTYGYTF.

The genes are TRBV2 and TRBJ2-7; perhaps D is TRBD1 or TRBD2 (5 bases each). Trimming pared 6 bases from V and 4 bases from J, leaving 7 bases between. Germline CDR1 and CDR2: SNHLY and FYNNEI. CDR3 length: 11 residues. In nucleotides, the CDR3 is TGTGCCAGCAGGGGGGTTTACGAGCAGTACTTC. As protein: CASRGVYEQYF.

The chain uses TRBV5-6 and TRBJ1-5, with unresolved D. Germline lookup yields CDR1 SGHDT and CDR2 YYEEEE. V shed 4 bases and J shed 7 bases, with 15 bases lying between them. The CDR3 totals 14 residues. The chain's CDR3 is CASSAEGFLQPQHF. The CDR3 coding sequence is TGTGCCAGCAGCGCGGAGGGATTTCTACAGCCCCAGCATTTT.